The 3 T cell receptor beta chains in this list originate from one sample, sequenced in a study of glioma-infiltrating T cells after dendritic cell vaccination. Generated by immunoSEQ multiplex PCR, the TCRdb table keeps only in-frame clones and is missing some. The table lists tens of thousands of clones, about 90% of them singletons, with roughly 3.2% in the top ten. The starting material was blood, obtained before dendritic cell vaccination. These receptors all come from a human donor with glioblastoma.

The chain carries TRBV7-8 and TRBJ1-1; D perhaps matches TRBD1 (6 bases). CDR3 size: 16 residues. V dropped 4 bases and J dropped 4 bases, with 19 bases sitting between them. The germline V gene has CDR1 SGHVS and CDR2 FQNEAQ. CDR3 sequence: CASSWMGTGMSTEAFF. DNA of the CDR3: TGTGCCAGCAGCTGGATGGGCACAGGGATGAGCACTGAAGCTTTCTTT.

The chain has TRBV7-2 and TRBJ2-7; 10 bases line up with TRBD2. The germline V gene has CDR1 SGHTA and CDR2 FQGNSA. Trimming took 4 bases from V and 7 from J; bases not matched to a gene: 7. CDR3 size: 14 residues. The CDR3: CASSSSSGGVEQYF. As DNA, the CDR3 is TGTGCCAGCAGCTCATCTAGCGGGGGCGTGGAGCAGTACTTC. The full variable domain, completed using reference TRBV7-2 and TRBJ2-7, is GAGVSQSPSNKVTEKGKDVELRCDPISGHTALYWYRQSLGQGLEFLIYFQGNSAPDKSGLPSDRFSAERTGGSVSTLTIQRTQQEDSAVYLCASSSSSGGVEQYFGPGTRLTVT.

CDR3 residues: CASSSSRVSGEQYF. The CDR3 nucleotides read TGTGCCAGCAGTTCAAGCCGAGTTTCAGGCGAGCAGTACTTC. The V and J genes are TRBV27 and TRBJ2-7; D gene unclear. Germline V CDR1 and CDR2: MNHEY, SMNVEV (reference sequence). V was clipped by 4 bases and J by 6 bases, with 16 bases between them. This CDR3 region has 14 residues.